This T cell receptor (beta chain) is from a study of cytomegalovirus exposure and HLA in healthy donors. Across the whole study: Previous work identified roughly 110 million unique TCR beta sequences from around 170 million T cells.

PCR employed 60 Vbeta and 13 Jbeta primers. Sequencing used immunoSEQ multiplex PCR; TCRdb keeps in-frame clones, though not all of them. This repertoire shows roughly 49,000 clones, 60% to 80% found once; its top ten account for less than 3%. From germline, CDR1 is MDHEN and CDR2 SYDVKM. The CDR3 runs to 12 residues. Trimming left V 3 bases short and J 8 bases short, with 10 bases between. With respect to this clone: Its target is not known.

Whole-study findings and limits: In a later analysis, about 17,000 TCR beta sequences were associated with HLA alleles at 0.05 false discovery rate. Previous analysis showed most TCR beta V segments were productive about 90% or about 30% of the time. Later analysis associated a missense DCLRE1C variant with TCR beta V- and J-gene trimming.

Source material: PBMCs. The receptor's source is a middle-aged woman in good health and CMV-seropositive. V is TRBV28 and J is TRBJ1-2, with D maybe TRBD1 (5 bases). CDR3 amino acids: CASSLGGGGYTF. Written as DNA, the CDR3 is TGTGCCAGCAGTTTGGGGGGAGGGGGCTACACCTTC.